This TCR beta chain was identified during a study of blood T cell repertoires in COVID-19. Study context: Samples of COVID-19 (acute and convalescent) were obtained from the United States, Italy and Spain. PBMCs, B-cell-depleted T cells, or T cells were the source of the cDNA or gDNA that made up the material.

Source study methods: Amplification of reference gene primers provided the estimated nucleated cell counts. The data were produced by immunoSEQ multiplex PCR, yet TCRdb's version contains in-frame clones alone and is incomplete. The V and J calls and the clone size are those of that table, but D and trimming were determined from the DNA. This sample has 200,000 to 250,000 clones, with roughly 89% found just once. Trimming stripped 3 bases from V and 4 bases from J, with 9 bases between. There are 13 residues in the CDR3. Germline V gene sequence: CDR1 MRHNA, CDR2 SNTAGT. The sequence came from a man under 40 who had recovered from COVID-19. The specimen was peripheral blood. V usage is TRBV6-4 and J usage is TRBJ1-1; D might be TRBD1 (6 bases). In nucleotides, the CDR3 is TGTGCCAGCAGTGAACAGGGTCCCACTGAAGCTTTCTTT. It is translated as CASSEQGPTEAFF.